This T cell receptor (beta chain) stems from a study of post-analysis software for immune sequencing data. Overall study: Patients with relapsing-remitting, secondary progressive and progressive-relapsing multiple sclerosis courses were all represented. General observations from the study: Those with multiple sclerosis, the patient group, showed significantly lower normalized Chao1 diversity than controls. Samples sharing a preparation batch grouped tightly together when assessed by F measure. Among 4 or 5 TRBV segments more frequent in patients than controls were TRBV5-6, TRBV5-1 and TRBV20-1.

At least ten counts were recorded for this clonotype. Antigen unknown. Germline V gives CDR1 GTSNPN, CDR2 SVGIG (reference sequence). This CDR3 has 13 residues. Trimming took 4 bases from V and 0 from J, leaving 4 bases between them. TCR beta cDNA libraries had unique molecular identifiers. T cells numbering roughly 1 to 10 million yielded roughly 0.5 million cDNA molecules. TCRdb re-derived calls from the PCR reads in MiXCR, one entry per CDR3 protein. The repertoire has about 200,000 distinct CDR3 sequences, 29% of them found once; the top ten carry roughly 3.4%. This receptor was identified in a girl between 2 and 17 years old with multiple sclerosis. The V call is TRBV30, the J call TRBJ2-6; D is undetermined. Material for sequencing was blood. The CDR3 sequence: CAWMFSGANVLTF. The CDR3, as DNA: TGTGCCTGGATGTTCTCTGGGGCCAACGTCCTGACTTTC.